This T cell receptor beta chain is drawn from a study of OX40 agonist ivuxolimab in advanced cancers. Findings of the study overall: Both CD4+ and CD8+ T cell populations in blood had undergone clonal expansion by week 6 at 0.1 to 3.0 mg/kg. Certain nonresponders additionally had low normalized T-cell clonal expansion.

V was clipped by 4 bases and J by 5 bases; unmatched bases: 5. The CDR3 extends over 14 amino acids. The germline CDR1 and CDR2 sequences are MNHNY and SVGAGI (reference sequence). The assay was immunoSEQ multiplex PCR, and TCRdb's table has in-frame clones only and misses some. The data contain 55,000 to 80,000 clones, roughly nine tenths of them singletons. Regarding this clone: Its antigen is unknown.

This sequence originates from an adult with an advanced solid tumor such as melanoma, head and neck, liver or kidney cancer. The chain couples TRBV6-6 to TRBJ2-5; 9 bases align to TRBD1. Source: CD4+ or CD8+ T cells sorted from blood, taken in a trial of the OX40 agonist ivuxolimab. CDR3 bases: TGTGCCAGCAGTTCCGGGACAGGGATCGAGACCCAGTACTTC. This encodes CASSSGTGIETQYF.